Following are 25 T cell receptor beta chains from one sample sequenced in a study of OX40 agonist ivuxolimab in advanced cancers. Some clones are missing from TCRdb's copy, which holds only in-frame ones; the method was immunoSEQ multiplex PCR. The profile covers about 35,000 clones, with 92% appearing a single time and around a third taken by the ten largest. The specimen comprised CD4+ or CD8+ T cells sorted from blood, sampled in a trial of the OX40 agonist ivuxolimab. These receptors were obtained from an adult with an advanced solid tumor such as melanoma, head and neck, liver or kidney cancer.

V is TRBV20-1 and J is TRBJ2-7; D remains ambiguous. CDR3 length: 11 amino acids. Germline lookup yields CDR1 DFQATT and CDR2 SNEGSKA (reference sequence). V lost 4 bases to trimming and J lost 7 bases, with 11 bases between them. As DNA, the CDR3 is TGCAGTGCTACAATGGCTTGGGAGCAGTACTTC. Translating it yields CSATMAWEQYF.

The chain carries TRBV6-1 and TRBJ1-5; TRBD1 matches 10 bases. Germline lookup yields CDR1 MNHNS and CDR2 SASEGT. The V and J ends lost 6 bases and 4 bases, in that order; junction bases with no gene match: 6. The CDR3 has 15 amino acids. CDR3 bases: TGTGCCAGCAGGGGTAGGGGACAGGGGAATCAGCCCCAGCATTTT. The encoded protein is CASRGRGQGNQPQHF.

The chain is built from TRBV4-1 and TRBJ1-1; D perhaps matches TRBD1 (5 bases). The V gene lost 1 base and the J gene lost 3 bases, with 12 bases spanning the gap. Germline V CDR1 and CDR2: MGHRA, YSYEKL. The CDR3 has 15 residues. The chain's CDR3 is CASSQATGVDTEAFF. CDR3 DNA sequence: TGCGCCAGCAGCCAAGCCACGGGGGTTGACACTGAAGCTTTCTTT.

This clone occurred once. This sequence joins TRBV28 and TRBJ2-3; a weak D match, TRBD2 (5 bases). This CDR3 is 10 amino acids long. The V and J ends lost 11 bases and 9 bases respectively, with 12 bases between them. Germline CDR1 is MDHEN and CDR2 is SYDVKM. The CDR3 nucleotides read TGTGCCGCTGAGGGAGAAACGCAGTATTTT. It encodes CAAEGETQYF.

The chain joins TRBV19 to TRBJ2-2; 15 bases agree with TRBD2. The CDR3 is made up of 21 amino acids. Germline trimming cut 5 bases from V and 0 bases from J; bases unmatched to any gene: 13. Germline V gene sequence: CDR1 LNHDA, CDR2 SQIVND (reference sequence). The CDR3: CASSPGLAGGFWSANTGELFF. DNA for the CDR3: TGTGCCAGTAGTCCGGGACTAGCGGGAGGATTTTGGTCCGCGAACACCGGGGAGCTGTTTTTT.

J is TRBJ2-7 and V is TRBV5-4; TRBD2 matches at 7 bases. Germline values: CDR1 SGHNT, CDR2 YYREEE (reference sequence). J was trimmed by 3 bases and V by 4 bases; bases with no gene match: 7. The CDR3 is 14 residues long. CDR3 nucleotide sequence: TGTGCCAGCAGCCCACTAGCGTCCCTCTACGAGCAGTACTTC. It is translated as CASSPLASLYEQYF.

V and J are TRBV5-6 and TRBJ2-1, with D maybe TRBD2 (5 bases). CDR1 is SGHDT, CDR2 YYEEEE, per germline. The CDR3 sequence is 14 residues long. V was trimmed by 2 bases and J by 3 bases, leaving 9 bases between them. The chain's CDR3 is CASSLGGYYNEQFF. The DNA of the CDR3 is TGTGCCAGCAGCTTAGGAGGTTACTACAATGAGCAGTTCTTC.

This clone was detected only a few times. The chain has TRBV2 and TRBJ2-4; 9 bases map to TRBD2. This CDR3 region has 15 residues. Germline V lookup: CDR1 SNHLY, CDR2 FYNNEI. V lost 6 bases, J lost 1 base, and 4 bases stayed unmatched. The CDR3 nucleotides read TGTGCCAGCAGACCGAGCGGGAGGGCCAAAAACATTCAGTACTTC. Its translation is CASRPSGRAKNIQYF. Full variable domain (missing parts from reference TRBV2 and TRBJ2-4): EPEVTQTPSHQVTQMGQEVILRCVPISNHLYFYWYRQILGQKVEFLVSFYNNEISEKSEIFDDQFSVERPDGSNFTLKIRSTKLEDSAMYFCASRPSGRAKNIQYFGAGTRLSVL.

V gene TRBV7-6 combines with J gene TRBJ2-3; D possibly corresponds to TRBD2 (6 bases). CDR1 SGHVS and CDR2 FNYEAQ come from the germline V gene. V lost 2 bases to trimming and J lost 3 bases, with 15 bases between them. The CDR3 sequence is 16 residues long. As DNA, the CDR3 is TGTGCCAGCAGCTTAAGGGTCCAACGGGGGACAGATACGCAGTATTTT. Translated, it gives CASSLRVQRGTDTQYF.

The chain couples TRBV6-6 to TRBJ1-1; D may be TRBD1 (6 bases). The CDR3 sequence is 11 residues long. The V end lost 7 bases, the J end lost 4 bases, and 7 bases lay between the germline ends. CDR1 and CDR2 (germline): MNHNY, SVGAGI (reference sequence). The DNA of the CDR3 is TGTGCCAGCAAAGGGGGCACTGAAGCTTTCTTT. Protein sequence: CASKGGTEAFF.

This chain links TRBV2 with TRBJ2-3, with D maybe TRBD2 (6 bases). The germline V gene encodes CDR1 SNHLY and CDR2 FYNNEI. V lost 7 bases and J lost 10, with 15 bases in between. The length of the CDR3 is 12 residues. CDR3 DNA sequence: TGTGCCAGCAAAGGAGGGCGGGAAGCGCAGTATTTT. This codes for CASKGGREAQYF.

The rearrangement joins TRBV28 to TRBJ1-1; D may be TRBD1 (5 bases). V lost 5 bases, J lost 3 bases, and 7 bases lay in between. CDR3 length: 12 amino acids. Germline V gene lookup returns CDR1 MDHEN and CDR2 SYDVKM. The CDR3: CASSGTYTEAFF. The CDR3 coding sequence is TGTGCCAGCAGTGGGACCTACACTGAAGCTTTCTTT.

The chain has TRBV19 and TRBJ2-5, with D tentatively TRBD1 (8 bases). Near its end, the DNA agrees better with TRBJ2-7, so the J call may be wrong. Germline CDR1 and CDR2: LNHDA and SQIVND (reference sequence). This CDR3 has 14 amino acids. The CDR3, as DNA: TGTGCCAGTAGTATAACAGGGGGGGCCTACGAGCAGTACTTC. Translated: CASSITGGAYEQYF.

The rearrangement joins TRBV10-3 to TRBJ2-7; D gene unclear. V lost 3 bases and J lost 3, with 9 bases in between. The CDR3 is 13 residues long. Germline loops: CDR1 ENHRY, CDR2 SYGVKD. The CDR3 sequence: CAISDIQNYEQYF. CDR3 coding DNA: TGTGCCATCAGTGATATCCAGAACTACGAGCAGTACTTC.

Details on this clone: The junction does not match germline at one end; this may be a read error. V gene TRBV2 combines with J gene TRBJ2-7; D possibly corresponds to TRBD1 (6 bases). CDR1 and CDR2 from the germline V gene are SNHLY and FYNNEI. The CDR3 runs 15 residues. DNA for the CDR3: TGTGCCGGCAGTGAATGGACAGATAGCTCCTACGAGCAGTACTTC. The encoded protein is CAGSEWTDSSYEQYF.

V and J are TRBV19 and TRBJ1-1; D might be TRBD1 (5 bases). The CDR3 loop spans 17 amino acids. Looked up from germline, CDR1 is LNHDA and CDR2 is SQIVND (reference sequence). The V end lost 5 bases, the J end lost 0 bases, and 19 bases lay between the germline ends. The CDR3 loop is CASSYWAGGDLNTEAFF. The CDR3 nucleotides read TGTGCCAGTAGTTACTGGGCGGGGGGGGACTTGAACACTGAAGCTTTCTTT.

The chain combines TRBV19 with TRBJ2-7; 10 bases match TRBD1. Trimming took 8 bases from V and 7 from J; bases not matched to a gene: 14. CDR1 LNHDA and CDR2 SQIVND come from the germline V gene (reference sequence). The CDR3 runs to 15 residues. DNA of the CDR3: TGTGCCAGTCAAATCGGACAGGGGGGCCCTCGGGAGCAGTACTTC. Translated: CASQIGQGGPREQYF.

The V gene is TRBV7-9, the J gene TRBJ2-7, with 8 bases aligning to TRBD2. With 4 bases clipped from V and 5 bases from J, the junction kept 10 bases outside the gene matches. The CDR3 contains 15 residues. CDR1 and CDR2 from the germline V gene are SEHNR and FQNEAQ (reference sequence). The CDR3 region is CASSSGASGRNEQYF. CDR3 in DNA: TGTGCCAGCAGCTCGGGGGCTAGCGGGCGGAACGAGCAGTACTTC.

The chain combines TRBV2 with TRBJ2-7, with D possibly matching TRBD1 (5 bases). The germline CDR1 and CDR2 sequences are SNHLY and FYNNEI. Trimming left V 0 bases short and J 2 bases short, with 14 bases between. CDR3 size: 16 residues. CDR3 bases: TGTGCCAGCAGTGAAGCGCCGGCAGGGTCGCCCTACGAGCAGTACTTC. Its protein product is CASSEAPAGSPYEQYF.

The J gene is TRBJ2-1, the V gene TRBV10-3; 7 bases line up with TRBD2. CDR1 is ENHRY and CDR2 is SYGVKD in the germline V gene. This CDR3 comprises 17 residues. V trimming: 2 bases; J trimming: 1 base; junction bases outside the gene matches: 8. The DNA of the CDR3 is TGTGCCATCAGTGAGGTGGGCGGGAGTGGATCCTACAATGAGCAGTTCTTC. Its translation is CAISEVGGSGSYNEQFF.

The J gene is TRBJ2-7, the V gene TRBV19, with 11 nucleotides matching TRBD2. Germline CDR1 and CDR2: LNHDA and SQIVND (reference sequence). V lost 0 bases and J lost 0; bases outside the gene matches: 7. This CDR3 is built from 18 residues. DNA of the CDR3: TGTGCCAGTAGTATAGATTTGGCTAGCGGGAGGAGCTCCTACGAGCAGTACTTC. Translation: CASSIDLASGRSSYEQYF. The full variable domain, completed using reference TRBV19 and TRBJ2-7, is DGGITQSPKYLFRKEGQNVTLSCEQNLNHDAMYWYRQDPGQGLRLIYYSQIVNDFQKGDIAEGYSVSREKKESFPLTVTSAQKNPTAFYLCASSIDLASGRSSYEQYFGPGTRLTVT.

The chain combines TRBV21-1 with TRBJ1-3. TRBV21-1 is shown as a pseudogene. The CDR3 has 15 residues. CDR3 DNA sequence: TGTGCCAGCAGCAAAGCCACGTCCGTAGGAAACACCATATATTTT. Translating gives CASSKATSVGNTIYF.

CDR3 in DNA: TGTGCCAGCAGTAGGACTTTTACTTCCCCGATTCCTGACGAGCAGTACTTC. Protein: CASSRTFTSPIPDEQYF. The V gene is TRBV27, the J gene TRBJ2-7, with D tentatively TRBD2 (5 bases). CDR1 and CDR2 from the germline V gene are MNHEY and SMNVEV (reference sequence). This CDR3 spans 17 amino acids. Trimming stripped 5 bases from V and 5 bases from J, with 25 bases between.

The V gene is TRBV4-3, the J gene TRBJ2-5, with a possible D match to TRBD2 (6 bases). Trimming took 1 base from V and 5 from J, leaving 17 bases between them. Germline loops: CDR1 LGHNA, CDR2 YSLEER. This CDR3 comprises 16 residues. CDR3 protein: CASSQAPGVGRETQYF. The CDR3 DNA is TGCGCCAGCAGCCAAGCCCCCGGGGTGGGGAGGGAGACCCAGTACTTC.

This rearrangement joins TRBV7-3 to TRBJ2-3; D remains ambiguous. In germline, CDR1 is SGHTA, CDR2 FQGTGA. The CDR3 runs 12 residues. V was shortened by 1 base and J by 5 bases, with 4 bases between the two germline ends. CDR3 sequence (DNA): TGTGCCAGCAGCTTAATTGGAGATACGCAGTATTTT. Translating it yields CASSLIGDTQYF. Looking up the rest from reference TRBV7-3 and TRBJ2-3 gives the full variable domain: GAGVSQTPSNKVTEKGKYVELRCDPISGHTALYWYRQSLGQGPEFLIYFQGTGAADDSGLPNDRFFAVRPEGSVSTLKIQRTERGDSAVYLCASSLIGDTQYFGPGTRLTVL.